This T cell receptor (beta chain) is from a study of identical twins. Germline V gives CDR1 SQVTM, CDR2 ANQGSEA. Trimming stripped 3 bases from V and 2 bases from J, with 9 bases between. This CDR3 contains 13 residues. Template switching (which added a universal primer site) was used, and cDNA carried unique molecular identifiers. TCRdb analysed the 5' RACE reads with MiXCR anew, one entry per CDR3 protein. The profile shows 450,000 to 500,000 distinct CDR3 sequences, more than 13% of them singletons. The same specimen was also included in a second study, on yellow fever vaccine responses in identical twins. From that report: Reportedly, the response of twins' T cells to the vaccine seemed partly convergent, partly personalized.

Material: CD4+ T cells sorted from blood. The chain employs TRBV29-1 and TRBJ2-3, with D hard to call. The TCR comes from a woman between 18 and 30 years old in good health. The DNA for the CDR3 is TGCAGCGTTGACTATGGGAACACAGATACGCAGTATTTT. The encoded protein is CSVDYGNTDTQYF.